Each of the 10 T cell receptor beta chains below was sequenced from the same sample in a study of neurological immune-mediated disorders. A single record per CDR3 protein comes from TCRdb applying MiXCR to the 5' RACE reads. Of 80,000 to 85,000 distinct CDR3 sequences listed, approximately 2.4% are singletons. Sequenced sample: PBMCs. The receptors were gathered from a woman under 40 with multiple sclerosis.

This clonotype was found many times. V is TRBV5-5 and J is TRBJ2-1, with D tentatively TRBD2 (6 bases). Trimming took off 2 bases at V and 1 base at J, with 7 bases between the two ends. This CDR3 comprises 14 residues. Germline V gene data show CDR1 as SGHKS and CDR2 as YYEKEE (reference sequence). The CDR3 is CASSFRESYNEQFF. Here the CDR3 DNA reads TGTGCCAGCAGCTTCCGGGAGTCCTACAATGAGCAGTTCTTC.

This clonotype has at least ten counts. The V call is TRBV5-1, the J call TRBJ2-2; TRBD1 might be the D (6 bases). V lost 5 bases and J lost 3, with 11 bases in between. The germline CDR1 and CDR2 sequences are SGHRS and YFSETQ. This CDR3 comprises 14 residues. CDR3 sequence: CASSPRGDTGELFF. In DNA form, the CDR3 reads TGCGCCAGCAGTCCCAGGGGTGACACCGGGGAGCTGTTTTTT.

This clonotype was recorded many times. V and J are TRBV5-1 and TRBJ2-1; no clear D gene. V shed 0 bases and J shed 0 bases, with 10 bases lying between them. The CDR3 is 16 amino acids. Per the germline V gene, CDR1 is SGHRS and CDR2 is YFSETQ. CDR3 sequence reads: CASSLGYTSSYNEQFF. The DNA for the CDR3 is TGCGCCAGCAGCTTGGGATACACTTCCTCCTACAATGAGCAGTTCTTC.

This clonotype was found many times. The chain employs TRBV7-2 and TRBJ1-1; unclear D gene. The germline V gene has CDR1 SGHTA and CDR2 FQGNSA. The CDR3 has 14 residues. Trimming took off 2 bases at V and 2 bases at J, with 9 bases between the two ends. The CDR3 DNA reads TGTGCCAGCAGCTTAATGGGTTTAAACACTGAAGCTTTCTTT. Its translation: CASSLMGLNTEAFF.

This clonotype has at least ten counts. The chain employs TRBV12-3 or TRBV12-4 and TRBJ2-5, with 10 bases aligning to TRBD1. The J segment lost 3 bases and the V segment lost 3 bases, leaving 1 base of the junction unmatched. The CDR3 has 14 residues. CDR3 in amino acids: CASSFGTGEETQYF. The CDR3 DNA is TGTGCCAGCAGTTTTGGGACAGGGGAAGAGACCCAGTACTTC.

Ten or more counts support this clonotype. The rearrangement uses TRBV7-2 and TRBJ2-5; 8 bases fit TRBD1. The J segment lost 7 bases and the V segment lost 1 base, leaving 8 bases of the junction unmatched. Germline CDR1 and CDR2: SGHTA and FQGNSA. This CDR3 contains 15 residues. The CDR3 reads CASSLDAAGGATQYF. The CDR3 bases are TGTGCCAGCAGCTTAGACGCGGCAGGGGGCGCGACCCAGTACTTC.

This clonotype was observed many times. The chain carries TRBV20-1 and TRBJ2-7, with no clear D. Germline V CDR1 and CDR2: DFQATT, SNEGSKA (reference sequence). The germline V and J ends were trimmed by 0 bases and 7 bases, with 10 bases remaining between them. This CDR3 comprises 12 residues. The CDR3 sequence: CSAREGSPEQYF. The DNA of the CDR3 is TGCAGTGCTAGAGAGGGCAGTCCTGAGCAGTACTTC.

This clonotype appeared many times. V is TRBV25-1 and J is TRBJ1-2; D is ambiguous. Germline loops: CDR1 MGHDK, CDR2 SYGVNS. Trimming stripped 4 bases from V and 2 bases from J, with 11 bases between. The CDR3 is 14 amino acids. The CDR3 region is CASSGWAVNYGYTF. As DNA, the CDR3 is TGTGCCAGCAGTGGGTGGGCCGTGAACTATGGCTACACCTTC.

CDR3 bases: TGTGCCAGCAGCGACGGGACTAGCGGCACAGATACGCAGTATTTT. This gives the protein CASSDGTSGTDTQYF. The chain joins TRBV11-3 to TRBJ2-3; 10 positions agree with TRBD2. Germline V CDR1 and CDR2: SGHNT, YENEEA. Losses at the gene ends were 5 bases for V and 1 base for J; bases not matched to a gene: 3. The CDR3 length is 15 residues.

This clonotype was counted at least ten times. The rearrangement joins TRBV12-3 or TRBV12-4 to TRBJ2-2; 7 positions match TRBD2. V trimming: 4 bases; J trimming: 7 bases; junction bases outside the gene matches: 6. The length of the CDR3 is 14 residues. CDR3 bases: TGTGCCAGCAGTTCAGGACTAGGAAGCGGGGAGCTGTTTTTT. It specifies CASSSGLGSGELFF.